This TCR beta chain came from a study of Ad26.COV2.S vaccination and SARS-CoV-2 variants. Whole-study results and caveats: Substantial breadth in spike-specific CD8+ and CD4+ T cell responses was reportedly seen after vaccination.

Per the germline V gene, CDR1 is MNHEY and CDR2 is SVGAGI. The V end was cut by 8 bases, the J end by 0 bases, with 11 bases between. The CDR3 runs 14 residues. Concerning this clone: The antigen is not known.

Some clones are missing from TCRdb's copy, which holds only in-frame ones; the method was immunoSEQ multiplex PCR. The sample includes some 300,000 clones, around 83% of them seen just once. Sample treatment: 15 to 20 received Ad26.COV2.S at low or high dose, single or two shots; about 5 received placebo; per-sample allocation not given. Collection of samples fell on day 63 after the first vaccine or placebo injection. The receptor was isolated from a person aged 18 to 59 who received the Ad26.COV2.S COVID-19 vaccine or a placebo. V gene TRBV6-5 combines with J gene TRBJ1-5, with D hard to call. Here the sequenced sample was peripheral blood, taken in a trial of Ad26.COV2.S vaccine versus placebo. The CDR3 loop reads CASGRPDSNQPQHF. As DNA, the CDR3 is TGTGCCAGCGGCCGGCCGGATAGCAATCAGCCCCAGCATTTT.